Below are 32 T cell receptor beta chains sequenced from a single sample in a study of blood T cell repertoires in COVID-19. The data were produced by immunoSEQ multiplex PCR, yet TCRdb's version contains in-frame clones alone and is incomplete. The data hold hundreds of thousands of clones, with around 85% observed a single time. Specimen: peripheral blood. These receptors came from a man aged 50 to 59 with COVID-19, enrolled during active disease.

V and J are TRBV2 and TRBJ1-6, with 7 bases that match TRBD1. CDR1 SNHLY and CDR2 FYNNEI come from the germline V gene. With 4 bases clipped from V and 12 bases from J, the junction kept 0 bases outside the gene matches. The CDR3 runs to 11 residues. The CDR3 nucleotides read TGTGCCAGCAGTGGGACAGGACCCCTCCACTTT. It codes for CASSGTGPLHF.

CDR3 in amino acids: CASSLAGGIYEQYF. CDR3 DNA sequence: TGTGCCAGCAGCTTAGCGGGGGGGATTTACGAGCAGTACTTC. This chain connects TRBV7-2 to TRBJ2-7; 7 bases are shared with TRBD2. The V gene's germline CDR1 is SGHTA and CDR2 FQGNSA. Trimming took 0 bases from V and 4 from J; bases not matched to a gene: 3. This CDR3 comprises 14 residues.

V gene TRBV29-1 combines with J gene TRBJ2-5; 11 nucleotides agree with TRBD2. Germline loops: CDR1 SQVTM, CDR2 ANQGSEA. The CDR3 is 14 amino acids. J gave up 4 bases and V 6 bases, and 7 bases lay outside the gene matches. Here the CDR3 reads CSVGVTSGGETQYF. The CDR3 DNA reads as TGCAGCGTGGGCGTCACTAGCGGGGGAGAGACCCAGTACTTC.

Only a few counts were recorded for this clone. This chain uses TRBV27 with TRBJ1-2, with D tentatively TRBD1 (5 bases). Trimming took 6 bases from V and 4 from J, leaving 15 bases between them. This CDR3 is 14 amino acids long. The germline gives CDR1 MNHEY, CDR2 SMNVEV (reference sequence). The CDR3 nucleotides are TGTGCCAGCAGCGTAGGGGCAGGGTTCTATGGCTACACCTTC. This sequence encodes CASSVGAGFYGYTF.

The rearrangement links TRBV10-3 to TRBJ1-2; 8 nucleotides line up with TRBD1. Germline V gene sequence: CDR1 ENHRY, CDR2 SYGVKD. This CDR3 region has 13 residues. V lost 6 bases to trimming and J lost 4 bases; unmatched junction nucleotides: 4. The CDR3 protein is CAIRGDRGYGYTF. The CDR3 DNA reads TGTGCCATCAGAGGAGACAGGGGCTATGGCTACACCTTC.

CDR3 DNA sequence: TGTGCCAGCAGCTTAACAGGGGTGTTGGGGGAGACCCAGTACTTC. This codes for CASSLTGVLGETQYF. V is TRBV7-3 and J is TRBJ2-5, with TRBD1 as a possible D gene (5 bases). Trimming left V 0 bases short and J 5 bases short, with 13 bases between. The CDR3 runs to 15 residues. Germline CDR1 SGHTA, CDR2 FQGTGA.

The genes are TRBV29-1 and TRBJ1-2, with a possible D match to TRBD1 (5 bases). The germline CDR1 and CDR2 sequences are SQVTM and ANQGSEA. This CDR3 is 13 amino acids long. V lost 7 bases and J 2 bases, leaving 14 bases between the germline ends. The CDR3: CSARGTNNYGYTF. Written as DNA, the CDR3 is TGCAGCGCCCGGGGGACGAACAACTATGGCTACACCTTC.

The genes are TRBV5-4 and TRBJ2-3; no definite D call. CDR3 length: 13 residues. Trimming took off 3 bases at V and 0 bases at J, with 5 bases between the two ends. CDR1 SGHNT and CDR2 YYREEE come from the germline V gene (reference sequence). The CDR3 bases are TGTGCCAGCAGCTCTCCTAGCACAGATACGCAGTATTTT. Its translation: CASSSPSTDTQYF.

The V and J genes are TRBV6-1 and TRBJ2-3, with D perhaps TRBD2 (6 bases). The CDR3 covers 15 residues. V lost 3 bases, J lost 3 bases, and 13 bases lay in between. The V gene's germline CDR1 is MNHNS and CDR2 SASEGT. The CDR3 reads CASSDWDLMTDTQYF. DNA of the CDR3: TGTGCCAGCAGTGATTGGGACTTGATGACAGATACGCAGTATTTT.

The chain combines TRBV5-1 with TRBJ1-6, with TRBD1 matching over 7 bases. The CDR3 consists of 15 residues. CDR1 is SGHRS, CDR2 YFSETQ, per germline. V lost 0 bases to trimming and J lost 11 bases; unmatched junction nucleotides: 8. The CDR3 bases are TGCGCCAGCAGCTTGGCCCCAGGGGGTCTTGCACCCCTCCACTTT. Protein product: CASSLAPGGLAPLHF. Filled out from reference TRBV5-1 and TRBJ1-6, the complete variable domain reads KAGVTQTPRYLIKTRGQQVTLSCSPISGHRSVSWYQQTPGQGLQFLFEYFSETQRNKGNFPGRFSGRQFSNSRSEMNVSTLELGDSALYLCASSLAPGGLAPLHFGNGTRLTVT.

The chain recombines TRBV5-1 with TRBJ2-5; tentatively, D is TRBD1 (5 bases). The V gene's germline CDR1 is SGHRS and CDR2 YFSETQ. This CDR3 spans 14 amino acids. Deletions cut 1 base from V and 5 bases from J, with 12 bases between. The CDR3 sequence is CASSLFQGGETQYF. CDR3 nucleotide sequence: TGCGCCAGCAGCTTGTTCCAGGGTGGTGAGACCCAGTACTTC.

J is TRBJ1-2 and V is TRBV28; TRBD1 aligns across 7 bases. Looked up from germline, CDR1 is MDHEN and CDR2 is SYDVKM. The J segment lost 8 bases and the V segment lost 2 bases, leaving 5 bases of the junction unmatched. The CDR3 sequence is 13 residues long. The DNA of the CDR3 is TGTGCCAGCAGTTTAGACAGGGTGGAAGGCTACACCTTC. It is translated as CASSLDRVEGYTF.

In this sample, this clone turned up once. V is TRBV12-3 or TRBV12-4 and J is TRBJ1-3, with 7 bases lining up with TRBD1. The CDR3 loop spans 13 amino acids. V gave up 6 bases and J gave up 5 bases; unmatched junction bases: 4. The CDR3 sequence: CASRPGQRNTIYF. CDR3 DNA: TGTGCCAGCAGACCGGGACAGAGAAACACCATATATTTT.

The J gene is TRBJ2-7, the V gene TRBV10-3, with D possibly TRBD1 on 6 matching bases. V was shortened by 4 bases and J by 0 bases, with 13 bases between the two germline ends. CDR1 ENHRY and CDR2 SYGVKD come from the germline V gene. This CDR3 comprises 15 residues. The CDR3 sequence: CAISGTAPSSYEQYF. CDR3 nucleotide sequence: TGTGCCATCAGTGGGACAGCACCTTCCTCCTACGAGCAGTACTTC.

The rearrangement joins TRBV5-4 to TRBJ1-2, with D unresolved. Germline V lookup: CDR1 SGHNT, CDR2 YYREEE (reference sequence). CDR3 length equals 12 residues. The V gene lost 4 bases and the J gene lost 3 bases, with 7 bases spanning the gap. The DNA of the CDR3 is TGTGCCAGCAGCCTAAACGACTATGGCTACACCTTC. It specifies CASSLNDYGYTF.

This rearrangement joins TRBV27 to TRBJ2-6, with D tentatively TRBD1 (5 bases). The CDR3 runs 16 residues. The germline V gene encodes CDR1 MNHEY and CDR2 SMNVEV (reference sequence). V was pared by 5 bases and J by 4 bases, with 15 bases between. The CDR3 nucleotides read TGTGCCAGCAGTAATTACCAGGGATACGGGGCCAACGTCCTGACTTTC. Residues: CASSNYQGYGANVLTF.

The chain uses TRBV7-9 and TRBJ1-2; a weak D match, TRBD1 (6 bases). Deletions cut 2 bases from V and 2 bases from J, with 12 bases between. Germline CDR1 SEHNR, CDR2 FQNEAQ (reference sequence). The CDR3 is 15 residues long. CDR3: CASSLRGDRNYGYTF. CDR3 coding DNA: TGTGCCAGCAGCTTAAGAGGAGACAGGAACTATGGCTACACCTTC.

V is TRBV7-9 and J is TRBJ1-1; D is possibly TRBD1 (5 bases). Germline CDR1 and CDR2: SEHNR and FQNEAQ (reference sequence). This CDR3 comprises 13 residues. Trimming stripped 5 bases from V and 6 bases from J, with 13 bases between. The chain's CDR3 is CASSPNPGAEAFF. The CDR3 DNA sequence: TGTGCCAGCAGCCCCAACCCGGGGGCTGAAGCTTTCTTT.

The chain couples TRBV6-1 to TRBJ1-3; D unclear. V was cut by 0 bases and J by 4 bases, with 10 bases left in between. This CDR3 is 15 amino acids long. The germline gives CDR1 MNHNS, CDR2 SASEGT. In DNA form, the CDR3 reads TGTGCCAGCAGTGAAGCCAACCCAGTGGGAAACACCATATATTTT. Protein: CASSEANPVGNTIYF.

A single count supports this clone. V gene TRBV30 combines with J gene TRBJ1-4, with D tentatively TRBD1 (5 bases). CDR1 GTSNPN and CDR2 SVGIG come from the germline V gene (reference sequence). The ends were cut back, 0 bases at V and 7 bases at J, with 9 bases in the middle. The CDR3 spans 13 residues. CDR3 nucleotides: TGTGCCTGGAGTGTGGGTAGGGGTGAAAAACTGTTTTTT. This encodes CAWSVGRGEKLFF.

Here the CDR3 reads CASSVVPGQGHGYTF. The CDR3 nucleotides are TGTGCCAGCAGCGTAGTACCTGGACAGGGGCATGGCTACACCTTC. The chain employs TRBV9 and TRBJ1-2, with 9 bases fitting TRBD1. The CDR3 is 15 amino acids. Germline values: CDR1 SGDLS, CDR2 YYNGEE. The V segment lost 0 bases and the J segment 6 bases; nucleotides outside the gene matches: 6.

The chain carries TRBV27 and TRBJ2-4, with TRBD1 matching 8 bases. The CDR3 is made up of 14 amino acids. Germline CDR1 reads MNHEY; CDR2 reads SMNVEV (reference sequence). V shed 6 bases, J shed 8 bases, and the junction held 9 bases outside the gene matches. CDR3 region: CASRDRATWDIQYF. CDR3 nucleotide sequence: TGTGCCAGCAGGGACAGGGCCACTTGGGACATTCAGTACTTC.

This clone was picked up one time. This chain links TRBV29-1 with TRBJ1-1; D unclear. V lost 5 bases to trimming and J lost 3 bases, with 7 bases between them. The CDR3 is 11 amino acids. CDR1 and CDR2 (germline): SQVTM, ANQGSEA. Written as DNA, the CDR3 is TGCAGCGTTTTCGGGGACACTGAAGCTTTCTTT. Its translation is CSVFGDTEAFF.

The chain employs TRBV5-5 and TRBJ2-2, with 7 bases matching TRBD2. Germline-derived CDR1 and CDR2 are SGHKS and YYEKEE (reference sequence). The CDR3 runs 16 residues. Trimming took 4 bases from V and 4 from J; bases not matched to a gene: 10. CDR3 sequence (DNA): TGTGCCAGCAGCCTCCATCCCGGGGAGGGCACCGGGGAGCTGTTTTTT. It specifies CASSLHPGEGTGELFF.

CDR3 loop: CASSPPGSASGELFF. The CDR3 nucleotides are TGTGCCAGCAGCCCCCCCGGGTCTGCGTCCGGGGAGCTGTTTTTT. V gene TRBV11-1 combines with J gene TRBJ2-2; unclear D gene. There are 15 residues in the CDR3. In germline, CDR1 is SGHAT, CDR2 FQDESV (reference sequence). V was shortened by 5 bases and J by 6 bases, with 16 bases between the two germline ends.

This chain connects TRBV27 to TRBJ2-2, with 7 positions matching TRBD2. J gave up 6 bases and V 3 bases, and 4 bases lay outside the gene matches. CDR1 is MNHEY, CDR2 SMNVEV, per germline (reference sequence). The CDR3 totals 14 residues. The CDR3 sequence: CASSFGGWAGELFF. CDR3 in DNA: TGTGCCAGCAGTTTCGGGGGGTGGGCCGGGGAGCTGTTTTTT.

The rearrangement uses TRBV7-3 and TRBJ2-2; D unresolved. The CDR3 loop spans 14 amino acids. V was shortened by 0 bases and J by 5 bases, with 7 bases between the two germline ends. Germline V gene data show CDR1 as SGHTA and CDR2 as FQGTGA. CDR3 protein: CASSLTPTTGELFF. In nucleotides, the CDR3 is TGTGCCAGCAGCTTAACGCCGACAACCGGGGAGCTGTTTTTT.

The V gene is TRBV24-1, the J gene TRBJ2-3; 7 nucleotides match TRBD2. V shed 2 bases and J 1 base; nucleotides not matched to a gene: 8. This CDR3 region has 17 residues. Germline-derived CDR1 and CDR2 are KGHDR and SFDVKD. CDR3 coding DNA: TGTGCCACCAGTGATTCCCGCGGGGGAGGGGGCACAGATACGCAGTATTTT. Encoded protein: CATSDSRGGGGTDTQYF.

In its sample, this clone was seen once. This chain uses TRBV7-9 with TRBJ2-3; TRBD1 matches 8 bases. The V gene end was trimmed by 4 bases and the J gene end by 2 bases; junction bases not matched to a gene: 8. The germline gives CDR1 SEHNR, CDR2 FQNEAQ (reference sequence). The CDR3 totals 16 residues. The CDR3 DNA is TGTGCCAGCAGCTATGGACAGGGAAGGACCACAGATACGCAGTATTTT. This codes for CASSYGQGRTTDTQYF. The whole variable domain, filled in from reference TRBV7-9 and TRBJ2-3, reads DTGVSQNPRHKITKRGQNVTFRCDPISEHNRLYWYRQTLGQGPEFLTYFQNEAQLEKSRLLSDRFSAERPKGSFSTLEIQRTEQGDSAMYLCASSYGQGRTTDTQYFGPGTRLTVL.

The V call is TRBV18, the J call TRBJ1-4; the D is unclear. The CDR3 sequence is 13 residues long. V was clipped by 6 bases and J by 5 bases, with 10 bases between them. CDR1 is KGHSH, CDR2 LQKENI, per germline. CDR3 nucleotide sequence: TGTGCCAGCTCCCTACGGGTAAATGAAAAACTGTTTTTT. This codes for CASSLRVNEKLFF.

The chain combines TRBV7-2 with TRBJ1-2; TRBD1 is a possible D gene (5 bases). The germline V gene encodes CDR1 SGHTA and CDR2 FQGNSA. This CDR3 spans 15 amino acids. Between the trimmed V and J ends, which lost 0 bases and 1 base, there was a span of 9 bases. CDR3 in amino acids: CASSLAPGLNYGYTF. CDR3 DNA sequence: TGTGCCAGCAGCTTAGCGCCGGGACTTAACTATGGCTACACCTTC.

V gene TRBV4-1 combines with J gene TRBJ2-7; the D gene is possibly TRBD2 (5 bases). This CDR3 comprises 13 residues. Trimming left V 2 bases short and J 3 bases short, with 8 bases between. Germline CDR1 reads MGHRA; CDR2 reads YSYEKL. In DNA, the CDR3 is TGCGCCAGCAGCCAAAGCGGACTCTACGAGCAGTACTTC. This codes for CASSQSGLYEQYF.